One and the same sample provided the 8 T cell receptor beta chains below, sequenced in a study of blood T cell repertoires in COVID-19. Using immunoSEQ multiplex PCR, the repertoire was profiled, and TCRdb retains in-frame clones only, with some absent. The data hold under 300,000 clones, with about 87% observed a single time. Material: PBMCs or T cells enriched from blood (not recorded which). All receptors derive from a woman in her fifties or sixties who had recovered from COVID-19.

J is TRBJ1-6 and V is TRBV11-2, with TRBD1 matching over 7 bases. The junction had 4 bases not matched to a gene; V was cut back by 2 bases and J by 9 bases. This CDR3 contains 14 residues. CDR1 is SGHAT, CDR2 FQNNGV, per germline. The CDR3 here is CASSLRQGGSPLHF. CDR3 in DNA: TGTGCCAGCAGCTTACGACAGGGTGGTTCACCCCTCCACTTT.

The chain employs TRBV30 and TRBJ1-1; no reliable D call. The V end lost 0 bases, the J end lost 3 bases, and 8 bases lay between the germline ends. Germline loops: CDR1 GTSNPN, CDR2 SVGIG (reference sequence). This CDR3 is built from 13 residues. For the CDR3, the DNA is TGTGCCTGGAGTGTAACGGGGTACACTGAAGCTTTCTTT. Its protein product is CAWSVTGYTEAFF.

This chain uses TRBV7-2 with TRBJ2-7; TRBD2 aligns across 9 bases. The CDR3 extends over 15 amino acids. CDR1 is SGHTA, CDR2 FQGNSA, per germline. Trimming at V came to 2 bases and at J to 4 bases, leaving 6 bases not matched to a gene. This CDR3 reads CASSLRREGRYEQYF. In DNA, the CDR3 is TGTGCCAGCAGCTTAAGGCGGGAGGGCCGGTACGAGCAGTACTTC.

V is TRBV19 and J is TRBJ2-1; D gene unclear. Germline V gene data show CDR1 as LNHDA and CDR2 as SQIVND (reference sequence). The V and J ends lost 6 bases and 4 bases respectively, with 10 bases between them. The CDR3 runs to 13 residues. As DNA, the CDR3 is TGTGCCAGTAGCTATAAAAGTTACAATGAGCAGTTCTTC. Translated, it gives CASSYKSYNEQFF.

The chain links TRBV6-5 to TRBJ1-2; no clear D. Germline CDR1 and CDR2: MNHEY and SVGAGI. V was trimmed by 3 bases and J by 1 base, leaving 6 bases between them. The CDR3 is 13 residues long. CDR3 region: CASSYKFNYGYTF. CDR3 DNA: TGTGCCAGCAGTTATAAATTTAACTATGGCTACACCTTC.

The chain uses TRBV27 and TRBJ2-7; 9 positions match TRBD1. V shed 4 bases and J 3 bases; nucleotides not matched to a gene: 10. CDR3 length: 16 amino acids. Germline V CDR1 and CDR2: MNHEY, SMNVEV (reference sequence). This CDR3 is CASSSTGTGFDYEQYF. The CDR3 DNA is TGTGCCAGCAGTTCCACCGGGACAGGGTTCGACTACGAGCAGTACTTC.

The CDR3 is CASSPPGGGRAFF. In nucleotides, the CDR3 is TGTGCCAGCAGCCCTCCGGGCGGGGGCAGAGCTTTCTTT. The chain couples TRBV7-2 to TRBJ1-1; D perhaps matches TRBD1 (6 bases). The CDR3 loop spans 13 amino acids. V was pared by 5 bases and J by 10 bases, with 17 bases between. Per the germline V gene, CDR1 is SGHTA and CDR2 is FQGNSA.

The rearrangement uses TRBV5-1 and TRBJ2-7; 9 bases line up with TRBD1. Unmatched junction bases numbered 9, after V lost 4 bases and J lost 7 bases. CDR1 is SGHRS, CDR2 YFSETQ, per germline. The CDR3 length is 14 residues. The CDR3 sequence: CASSPGTGMREQYF. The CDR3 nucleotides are TGCGCCAGCAGCCCCGGGACAGGGATGAGGGAGCAGTACTTC.